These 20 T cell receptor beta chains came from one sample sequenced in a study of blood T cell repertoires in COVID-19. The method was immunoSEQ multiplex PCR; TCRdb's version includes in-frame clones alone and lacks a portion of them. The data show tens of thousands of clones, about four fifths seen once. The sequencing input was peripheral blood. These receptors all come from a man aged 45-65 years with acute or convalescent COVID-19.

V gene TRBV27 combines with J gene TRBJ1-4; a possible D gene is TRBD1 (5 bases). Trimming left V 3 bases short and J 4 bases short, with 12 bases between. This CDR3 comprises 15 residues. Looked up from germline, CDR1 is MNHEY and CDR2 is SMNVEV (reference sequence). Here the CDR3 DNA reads TGTGCCAGCAGTTTCAAACGGGGGGATAATGAAAAACTGTTTTTT. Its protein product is CASSFKRGDNEKLFF.

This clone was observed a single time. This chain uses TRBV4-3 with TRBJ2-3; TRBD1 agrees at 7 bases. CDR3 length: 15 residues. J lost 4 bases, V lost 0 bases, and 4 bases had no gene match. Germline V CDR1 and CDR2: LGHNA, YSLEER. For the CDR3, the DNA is TGCGCCAGCAGCCAAGACGAACAGGGGTCAGATACGCAGTATTTT. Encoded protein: CASSQDEQGSDTQYF.

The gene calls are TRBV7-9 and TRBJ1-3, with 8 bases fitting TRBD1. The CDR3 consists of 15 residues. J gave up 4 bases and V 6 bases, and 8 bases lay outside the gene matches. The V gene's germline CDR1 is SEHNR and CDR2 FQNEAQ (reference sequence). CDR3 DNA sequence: TGTGCCAGCAGACCTCAGGGGGCAGCGGGAAACACCATATATTTT. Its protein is CASRPQGAAGNTIYF.

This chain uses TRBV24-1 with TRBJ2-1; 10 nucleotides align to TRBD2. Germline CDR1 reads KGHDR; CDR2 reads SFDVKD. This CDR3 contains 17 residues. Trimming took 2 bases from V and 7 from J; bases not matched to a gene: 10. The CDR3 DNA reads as TGTGCCACCAGTGATTATACCGGGACTAGCGCCTCGAATGAGCAGTTCTTC. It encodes CATSDYTGTSASNEQFF.

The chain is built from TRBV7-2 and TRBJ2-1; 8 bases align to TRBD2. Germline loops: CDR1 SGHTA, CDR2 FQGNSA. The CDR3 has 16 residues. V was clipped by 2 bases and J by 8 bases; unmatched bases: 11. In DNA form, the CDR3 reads TGTGCCAGCAGCTTATCCGGGACTAGGATTTACGATGAGCAGTTCTTC. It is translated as CASSLSGTRIYDEQFF.

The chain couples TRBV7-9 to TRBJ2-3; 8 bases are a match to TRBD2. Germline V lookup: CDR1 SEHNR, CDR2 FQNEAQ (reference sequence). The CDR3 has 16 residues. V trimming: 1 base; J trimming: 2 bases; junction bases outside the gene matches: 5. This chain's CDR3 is CASSLGASGSTDTQYF. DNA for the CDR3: TGTGCCAGCAGCTTAGGGGCTAGCGGGTCCACAGATACGCAGTATTTT.

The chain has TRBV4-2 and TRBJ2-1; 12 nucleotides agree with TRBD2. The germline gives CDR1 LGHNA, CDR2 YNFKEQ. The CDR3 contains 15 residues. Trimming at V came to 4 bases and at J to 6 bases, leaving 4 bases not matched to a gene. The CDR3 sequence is CASSLTSGGPNEQFF. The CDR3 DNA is TGTGCCAGCAGCCTTACTAGCGGGGGGCCCAATGAGCAGTTCTTC.

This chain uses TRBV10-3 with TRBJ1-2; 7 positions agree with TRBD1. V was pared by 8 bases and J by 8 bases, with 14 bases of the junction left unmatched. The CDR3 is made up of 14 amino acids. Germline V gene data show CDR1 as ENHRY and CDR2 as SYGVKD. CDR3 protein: CAIAKDRAGVGYTF. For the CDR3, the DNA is TGTGCCATCGCAAAAGACAGGGCCGGTGTAGGCTACACCTTC.

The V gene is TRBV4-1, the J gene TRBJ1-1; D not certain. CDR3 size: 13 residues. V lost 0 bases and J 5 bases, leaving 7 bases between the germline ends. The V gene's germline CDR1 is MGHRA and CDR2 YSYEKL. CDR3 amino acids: CASSQDRGTEAFF. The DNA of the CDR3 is TGCGCCAGCAGCCAAGATCGAGGGACTGAAGCTTTCTTT.

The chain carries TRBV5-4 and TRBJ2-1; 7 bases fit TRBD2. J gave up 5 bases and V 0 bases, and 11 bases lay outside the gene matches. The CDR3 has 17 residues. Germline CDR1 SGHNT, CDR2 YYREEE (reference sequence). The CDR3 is CASSLGLARAGNNEQFF. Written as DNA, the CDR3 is TGTGCCAGCAGCTTGGGACTAGCTAGGGCAGGGAACAATGAGCAGTTCTTC.

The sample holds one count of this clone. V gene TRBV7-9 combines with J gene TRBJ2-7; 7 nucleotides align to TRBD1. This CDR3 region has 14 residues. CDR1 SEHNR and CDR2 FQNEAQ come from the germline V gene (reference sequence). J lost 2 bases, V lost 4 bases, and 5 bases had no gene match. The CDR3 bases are TGTGCCAGCAGCTCACAGGGGTCGGCCTACGAGCAGTACTTC. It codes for CASSSQGSAYEQYF. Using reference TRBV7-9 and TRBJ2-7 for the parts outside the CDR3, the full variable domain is DTGVSQNPRHKITKRGQNVTFRCDPISEHNRLYWYRQTLGQGPEFLTYFQNEAQLEKSRLLSDRFSAERPKGSFSTLEIQRTEQGDSAMYLCASSSQGSAYEQYFGPGTRLTVT.

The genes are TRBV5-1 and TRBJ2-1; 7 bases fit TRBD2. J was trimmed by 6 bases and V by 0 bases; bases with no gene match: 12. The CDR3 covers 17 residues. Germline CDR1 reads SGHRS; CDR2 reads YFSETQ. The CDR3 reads CASSLGRAGRGTNEQFF. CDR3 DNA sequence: TGCGCCAGCAGCTTGGGTCGTGCAGGGAGGGGTACCAATGAGCAGTTCTTC.

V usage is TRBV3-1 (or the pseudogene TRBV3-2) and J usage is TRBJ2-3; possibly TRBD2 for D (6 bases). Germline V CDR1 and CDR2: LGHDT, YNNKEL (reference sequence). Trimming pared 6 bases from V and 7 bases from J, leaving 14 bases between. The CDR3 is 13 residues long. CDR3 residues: CASRSVGGYTQYF. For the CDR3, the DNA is TGTGCCAGCAGGAGTGTCGGAGGGTATACGCAGTATTTT.

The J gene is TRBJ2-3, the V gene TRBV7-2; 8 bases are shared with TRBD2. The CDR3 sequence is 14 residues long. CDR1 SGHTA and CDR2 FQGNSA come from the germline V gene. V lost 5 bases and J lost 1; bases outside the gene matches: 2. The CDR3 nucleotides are TGTGCCAGCAGCGAACTAGCGGGCACAGATACGCAGTATTTT. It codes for CASSELAGTDTQYF.

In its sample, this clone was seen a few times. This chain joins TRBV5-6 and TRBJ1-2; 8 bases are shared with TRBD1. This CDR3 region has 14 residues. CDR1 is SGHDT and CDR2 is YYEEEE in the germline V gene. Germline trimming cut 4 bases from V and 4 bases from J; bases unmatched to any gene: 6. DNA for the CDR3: TGTGCCAGCAGCCCGACCACAGGGGGCTATGGCTACACCTTC. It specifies CASSPTTGGYGYTF.

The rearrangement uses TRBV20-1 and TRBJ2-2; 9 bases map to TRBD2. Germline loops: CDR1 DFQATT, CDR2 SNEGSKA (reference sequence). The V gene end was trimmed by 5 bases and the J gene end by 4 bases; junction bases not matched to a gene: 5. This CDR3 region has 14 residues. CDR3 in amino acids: CSARAGGSTGELFF. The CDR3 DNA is TGCAGTGCTCGTGCGGGAGGGTCCACCGGGGAGCTGTTTTTT.

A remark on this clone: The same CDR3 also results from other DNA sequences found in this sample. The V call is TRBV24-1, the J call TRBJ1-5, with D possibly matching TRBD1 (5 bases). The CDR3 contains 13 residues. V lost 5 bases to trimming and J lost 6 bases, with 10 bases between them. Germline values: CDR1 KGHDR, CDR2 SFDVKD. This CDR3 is CATSGGGGQPQHF. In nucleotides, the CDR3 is TGTGCCACCAGTGGTGGGGGAGGTCAGCCCCAGCATTTT.

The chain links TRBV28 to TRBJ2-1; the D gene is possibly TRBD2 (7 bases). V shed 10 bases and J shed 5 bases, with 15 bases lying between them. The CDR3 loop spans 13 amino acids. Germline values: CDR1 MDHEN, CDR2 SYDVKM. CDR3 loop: CATRRGRDNEQFF. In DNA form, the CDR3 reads TGTGCCACTCGGAGGGGGAGGGACAATGAGCAGTTCTTC.

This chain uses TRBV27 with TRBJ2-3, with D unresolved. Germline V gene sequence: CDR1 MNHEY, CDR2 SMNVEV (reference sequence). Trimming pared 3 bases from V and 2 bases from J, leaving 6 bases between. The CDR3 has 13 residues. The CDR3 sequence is CASSFSLTDTQYF. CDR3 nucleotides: TGTGCCAGCAGTTTTAGTCTCACAGATACGCAGTATTTT.

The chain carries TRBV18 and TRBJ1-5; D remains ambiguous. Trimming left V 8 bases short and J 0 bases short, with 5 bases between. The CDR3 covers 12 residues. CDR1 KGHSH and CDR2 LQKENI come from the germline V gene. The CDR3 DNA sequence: TGTGCCAGCGGAGATAGCAATCAGCCCCAGCATTTT. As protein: CASGDSNQPQHF. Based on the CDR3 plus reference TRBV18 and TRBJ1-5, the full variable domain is NAGVMQNPRHLVRRRGQEARLRCSPMKGHSHVYWYRQLPEEGLKFMVYLQKENIIDESGMPKERFSAEFPKEGPSILRIQQVVRGDSAAYFCASGDSNQPQHFGDGTRLSIL.